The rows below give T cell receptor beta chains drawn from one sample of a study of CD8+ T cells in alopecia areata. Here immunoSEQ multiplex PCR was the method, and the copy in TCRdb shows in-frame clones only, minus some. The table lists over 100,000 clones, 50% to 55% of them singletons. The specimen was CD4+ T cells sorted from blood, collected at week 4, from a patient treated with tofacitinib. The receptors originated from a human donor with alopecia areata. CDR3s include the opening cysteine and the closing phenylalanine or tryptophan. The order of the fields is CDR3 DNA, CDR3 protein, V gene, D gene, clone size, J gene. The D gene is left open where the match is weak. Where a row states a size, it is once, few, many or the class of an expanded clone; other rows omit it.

CDR3 DNA: TGTGCCAGCAGTGACCGCGGGGGCATGAACACTGAAGCTTTCTTT
CDR3 protein: CASSDRGGMNTEAFF
V gene: TRBV25-1
D gene: NA
clone size: NA
J gene: TRBJ1-1

CDR3 DNA: TGTGCCAGCAGCGGACAGGCGAACACCGGGGAGCTGTTTTTT
CDR3 protein: CASSGQANTGELFF
V gene: TRBV25-1
D gene: TRBD1
clone size: NA
J gene: TRBJ2-2

CDR3 DNA: TGTGCCAGCTCAACCCTAACAGGGCCCGGGGAGCTGTTTTTT
CDR3 protein: CASSTLTGPGELFF
V gene: TRBV25-1
D gene: NA
clone size: NA
J gene: TRBJ2-2

CDR3 DNA: TGTGCCTGGAGTGTACTTCGGGGGCCTACGAATGAGCAGTTCTTC
CDR3 protein: CAWSVLRGPTNEQFF
V gene: TRBV30
D gene: NA
clone size: NA
J gene: TRBJ2-1

CDR3 DNA: TGTGCCAGCAATCCGAACTCTGGGGCCAACGTCCTGACTTTC
CDR3 protein: CASNPNSGANVLTF
V gene: TRBV6-6
D gene: NA
clone size: NA
J gene: TRBJ2-6

CDR3 DNA: TGTGCCACCAGCAGAGATCGGAGAACTAATGAAAAACTGTTTTTT
CDR3 protein: CATSRDRRTNEKLFF
V gene: TRBV15
D gene: NA
clone size: NA
J gene: TRBJ1-4

CDR3 DNA: TGCAGCGTGGGAGCCTCCTATGGCTACACCTTC
CDR3 protein: CSVGASYGYTF
V gene: TRBV29-1
D gene: NA
clone size: NA
J gene: TRBJ1-2

CDR3 DNA: TGTGCCTGGTCCCCGAAGGGGAATAATGAAAAACTGTTTTTT
CDR3 protein: CAWSPKGNNEKLFF
V gene: TRBV30
D gene: NA
clone size: NA
J gene: TRBJ1-4

CDR3 DNA: TGCGCCAGCAGCTTGCAGGGGGCAGATACGCAGTATTTT
CDR3 protein: CASSLQGADTQYF
V gene: TRBV5-1
D gene: TRBD1
clone size: NA
J gene: TRBJ2-3

CDR3 DNA: TGCAGCGGATCCTCTAGCGCAGCACAGACCCAGTACTTC
CDR3 protein: CSGSSSAAQTQYF
V gene: TRBV29-1
D gene: NA
clone size: NA
J gene: TRBJ2-5

CDR3 DNA: TGTGCCAGCAGTGAATATCCCCAGACTCAAGAGACCCAGTACTTC
CDR3 protein: CASSEYPQTQETQYF
V gene: TRBV2
D gene: NA
clone size: few
J gene: TRBJ2-5

CDR3 DNA: TGTGCCTGGAGTGTAAGGCAGGGATGGCATGGCTACACCTTC
CDR3 protein: CAWSVRQGWHGYTF
V gene: TRBV30
D gene: NA
clone size: NA
J gene: TRBJ1-2

CDR3 DNA: TGTGCCAGCGAACCCGCTAGCGGGGGGAACTACGAGCAGTACTTC
CDR3 protein: CASEPASGGNYEQYF
V gene: TRBV6-1
D gene: TRBD2
clone size: NA
J gene: TRBJ2-7

CDR3 DNA: TGTGCCAGCAGTTACGGTGGGACAACCACCTACGAGCAGTACTTC
CDR3 protein: CASSYGGTTTYEQYF
V gene: TRBV6-5
D gene: NA
clone size: NA
J gene: TRBJ2-7

CDR3 DNA: TGTGCCTGGATGTGGCATTCCACCTACAATGAGCAGTTCTTC
CDR3 protein: CAWMWHSTYNEQFF
V gene: TRBV30
D gene: NA
clone size: NA
J gene: TRBJ2-1

CDR3 DNA: TGTGCCAGTTTAGCGGAGGGGGGCACCGGGGAGCTGTTTTTT
CDR3 protein: CASLAEGGTGELFF
V gene: TRBV2
D gene: NA
clone size: NA
J gene: TRBJ2-2